Shown below are 32 T cell receptor beta chains from a single sample sequenced in a study of identical twins. TCRdb re-called the 5' RACE reads through MiXCR, storing one row per CDR3 protein. In the table there are fewer than 500,000 distinct CDR3 sequences, 20% to 25% of which are singletons. This same sample was also part of a study on T cells expressing NK-cell markers.

Sample: CD4+ T cells sorted from blood. The receptors here all came from a woman aged 18-29 years in good health.

CDR3 amino acids: CASSLRDRGPGGRPYEQYF. CDR3 sequence (DNA): TGTGCCAGCAGTCTCCGGGACAGGGGTCCTGGCGGGAGGCCCTACGAGCAGTACTTC. The V gene is TRBV11-2, the J gene TRBJ2-7, with 10 bases aligning to TRBD1. The CDR3 totals 19 residues. J lost 2 bases, V lost 6 bases, and 19 bases had no gene match. CDR1 and CDR2 from the germline V gene are SGHAT and FQNNGV.

The chain couples TRBV25-1 to TRBJ2-7; unclear D gene. Germline CDR1 MGHDK, CDR2 SYGVNS. The ends were cut back, 0 bases at V and 6 bases at J, with 9 bases in the middle. There are 13 residues in the CDR3. The CDR3, as DNA: TGTGCCAGCAGTGAATATAGGAGTCCCGAGCAGTACTTC. Its translation: CASSEYRSPEQYF.

V is TRBV12-3 or TRBV12-4 and J is TRBJ1-1, with 10 bases aligning to TRBD1. J was trimmed by 9 bases and V by 4 bases; bases with no gene match: 14. This CDR3 has 16 residues. The CDR3 DNA is TGTGCCAGCAGTTCCTATTTCCTTCGACAGGGGGCTCAAGCTTTCTTT. Protein: CASSSYFLRQGAQAFF.

The chain joins TRBV7-2 to TRBJ2-7, with 12 bases aligning to TRBD2. The CDR3 is made up of 15 amino acids. The junction had 9 bases not matched to a gene; V was cut back by 5 bases and J by 7 bases. Germline CDR1 and CDR2: SGHTA and FQGNSA. The CDR3, as DNA: TGTGCCAGCAGCAAACCGACTAGCGGGAGATGGGAGCAGTACTTC. It codes for CASSKPTSGRWEQYF.

This chain connects TRBV6-1 to TRBJ1-1; TRBD1 might be the D (6 bases). The germline V and J ends were trimmed by 6 bases and 5 bases, with 13 bases remaining between them. The CDR3 runs 13 residues. Germline loops: CDR1 MNHNS, CDR2 SASEGT. The CDR3, as DNA: TGTGCCAGCAGAGTTACCCAGGGGACTGAAGCTTTCTTT. This sequence encodes CASRVTQGTEAFF.

Written as DNA, the CDR3 is TGTGCCACAAGCCAGGGCGAGCCTTCACCCCTCCACTTT. This encodes CATSQGEPSPLHF. The gene calls are TRBV3-1 and TRBJ1-6; possible D gene TRBD1, 5 bases. V gave up 10 bases and J gave up 9 bases, with 16 bases separating them. Looked up from germline, CDR1 is LGHDT and CDR2 is YNNKEL (reference sequence). The CDR3 sequence is 13 residues long.

The V call is TRBV18, the J call TRBJ1-2, with 8 bases aligning to TRBD1. The length of the CDR3 is 15 residues. V dropped 3 bases and J dropped 3; count of bases not matched to a gene: 6. CDR1 and CDR2 (germline): KGHSH, LQKENI. The CDR3 reads CASSPMGQVDYGYTF. In DNA form, the CDR3 reads TGTGCCAGCTCACCCATGGGACAGGTGGACTATGGCTACACCTTC.

The rearrangement uses TRBV7-9 and TRBJ1-6; D is uncertain. The CDR3 is made up of 15 amino acids. V lost 3 bases and J lost 9, with 15 bases in between. CDR1 and CDR2 from the germline V gene are SEHNR and FQNEAQ (reference sequence). CDR3 loop: CASSFDNVASSPLHF. The DNA for the CDR3 is TGTGCCAGCAGCTTCGACAACGTGGCATCTTCACCCCTCCACTTT.

This clonotype was found a few times. The J gene is TRBJ2-2, the V gene TRBV27; tentative D call: TRBD1 (5 bases). CDR1 is MNHEY and CDR2 is SMNVEV in the germline V gene (reference sequence). CDR3 length equals 15 residues. Trimming pared 2 bases from V and 3 bases from J, leaving 10 bases between. CDR3 sequence reads: CASSLGQGDTGELFF. In DNA, the CDR3 is TGTGCCAGCAGTTTAGGCCAGGGTGACACCGGGGAGCTGTTTTTT.

This clonotype was counted a single time. This chain joins TRBV27 and TRBJ1-4; possible D gene TRBD1, 6 bases. The germline gives CDR1 MNHEY, CDR2 SMNVEV (reference sequence). The CDR3 has 16 residues. V lost 6 bases and J 7 bases, leaving 21 bases between the germline ends. This CDR3 reads CASSDPRGGVGEKLFF. In DNA, the CDR3 is TGTGCCAGCAGCGACCCCAGGGGTGGAGTCGGTGAAAAACTGTTTTTT.

The gene calls are TRBV5-1 and TRBJ2-6; unclear D gene. The V and J ends lost 7 bases and 0 bases respectively, with 17 bases between them. The CDR3 is 17 residues long. Per the germline V gene, CDR1 is SGHRS and CDR2 is YFSETQ. The DNA of the CDR3 is TGCGCCAGCCGCCCAGGCTTCTGGGGCTCTGGGGCCAACGTCCTGACTTTC. Its translation: CASRPGFWGSGANVLTF.

The chain couples TRBV11-3 to TRBJ2-5; 7 bases map to TRBD2. The CDR3 runs 16 residues. Germline V gene data show CDR1 as SGHNT and CDR2 as YENEEA. Trimming cost V 1 base and J 0 bases; bases outside gene matches: 5. CDR3 amino acids: CASSLGIAGYQETQYF. The DNA of the CDR3 is TGTGCCAGCAGCTTAGGGATAGCGGGCTACCAAGAGACCCAGTACTTC.

In this sample, this clonotype turned up a few times. V usage is TRBV5-5 and J usage is TRBJ2-3; perhaps D is TRBD1 or TRBD2 (6 bases each). V dropped 1 base and J dropped 4 bases, with 10 bases sitting between them. This CDR3 is 14 amino acids long. CDR1 and CDR2 (germline): SGHKS, YYEKEE (reference sequence). CDR3: CASSLQGRPDTQYF. The CDR3 coding sequence is TGTGCCAGCAGCTTGCAGGGGAGGCCAGATACGCAGTATTTT.

This clonotype was found many times. This chain joins TRBV12-3 or TRBV12-4 and TRBJ1-1; possible D gene TRBD1, 6 bases. This CDR3 comprises 15 residues. Trimming removed 6 bases from V and 0 bases from J, with 14 bases in between. The chain's CDR3 is CASRFLTGMNTEAFF. Here the CDR3 DNA reads TGTGCCAGCAGATTCCTCACAGGGATGAACACTGAAGCTTTCTTT.

This clonotype was seen more than once but under ten times. The rearrangement uses TRBV10-2 and TRBJ2-2; D is undetermined. V was trimmed by 6 bases and J by 2 bases, leaving 10 bases between them. This CDR3 has 14 residues. Germline-derived CDR1 and CDR2 are WSHSY and SAAADI. The chain's CDR3 is CASRETPNTGELFF. The CDR3 region has the DNA TGCGCCAGCAGGGAGACACCTAACACCGGGGAGCTGTTTTTT.

There are a few counts of this clonotype. This chain connects TRBV14 to TRBJ1-2; D gene uncertain. CDR3 length: 15 residues. Looked up from germline, CDR1 is SGHDN and CDR2 is FVKESK. V was clipped by 0 bases and J by 1 base, with 9 bases between them. CDR3 nucleotide sequence: TGTGCCAGCAGCCAAGATCGGTACAGTAACTATGGCTACACCTTC. It encodes CASSQDRYSNYGYTF.

CDR3 amino acids: CASSDRGRVNTEAFF. The CDR3 DNA reads TGTGCCAGCAGTGACCGCGGGCGGGTGAACACTGAAGCTTTCTTT. The J gene is TRBJ1-1, the V gene TRBV6-1; D ambiguous. The CDR3 consists of 15 residues. The germline CDR1 and CDR2 sequences are MNHNS and SASEGT. Trimming took off 3 bases at V and 0 bases at J, with 11 bases between the two ends.

This clonotype appeared a few times. This chain uses TRBV20-1 with TRBJ2-3; 9 nucleotides align to TRBD1. This CDR3 spans 13 amino acids. CDR1 is DFQATT, CDR2 SNEGSKA, per germline (reference sequence). V was clipped by 5 bases and J by 2 bases; unmatched bases: 2. CDR3 residues: CSAWDRVTDTQYF. CDR3 DNA: TGCAGTGCTTGGGACAGGGTCACAGATACGCAGTATTTT.

The CDR3 nucleotides read TGTGCCAGCAAAAGGGGGTGGACTAGCGGGGCAAATGAGCAGTTCTTC. Amino acid sequence: CASKRGWTSGANEQFF. This chain connects TRBV6-2 or TRBV6-3 to TRBJ2-1; 12 bases match TRBD2. The CDR3 runs 16 residues. The trim removed 7 bases at V and 7 bases at J, leaving 11 bases unmatched. Germline values: CDR1 MNHEY, CDR2 SVGEGT.

This clonotype was detected many times. The rearrangement uses TRBV11-2 and TRBJ2-7; D is undetermined. Deletions cut 0 bases from V and 2 bases from J, with 8 bases between. The CDR3 runs to 14 residues. The germline V gene has CDR1 SGHAT and CDR2 FQNNGV. Here the CDR3 reads CASSLDPSTYEQYF. CDR3 bases: TGTGCCAGCAGCTTAGATCCGTCAACCTACGAGCAGTACTTC.

The rearrangement links TRBV18 to TRBJ2-1, with 8 bases identical to TRBD1. Germline V gives CDR1 KGHSH, CDR2 LQKENI. The CDR3 is 16 amino acids. Unmatched junction bases numbered 9, after V lost 6 bases and J lost 2 bases. The CDR3 DNA is TGTGCCAGCTCTCGAACGGACAGGGCTACCTACAATGAGCAGTTCTTC. This sequence encodes CASSRTDRATYNEQFF.

This clonotype has only a few counts. The rearrangement links TRBV7-2 to TRBJ2-4, with TRBD2 identical over 7 bases. V lost 4 bases and J lost 0; bases outside the gene matches: 6. Germline V gene data show CDR1 as SGHTA and CDR2 as FQGNSA. This CDR3 is built from 16 residues. CDR3 loop: CASSSQGGLAKNIQYF. The CDR3 nucleotides are TGTGCCAGCAGCTCCCAGGGAGGGCTAGCCAAAAACATTCAGTACTTC.

At least ten counts were recorded for this clonotype. This chain connects TRBV5-1 to TRBJ2-3; no clear D gene. CDR3 length: 14 amino acids. Per the germline V gene, CDR1 is SGHRS and CDR2 is YFSETQ. V lost 3 bases, J lost 5 bases, and 13 bases lay in between. The DNA for the CDR3 is TGCGCCAGCAGCTCCCGGGTAGTTGGAGATACGCAGTATTTT. Protein product: CASSSRVVGDTQYF.

A few counts support this clonotype. The chain recombines TRBV18 with TRBJ2-1; the D gene is possibly TRBD2 (5 bases). The CDR3 has 14 amino acids. Germline V lookup: CDR1 KGHSH, CDR2 LQKENI. V was pared by 2 bases and J by 8 bases, with 13 bases between. The CDR3: CASSPGGGRDEQFF. Written as DNA, the CDR3 is TGTGCCAGCTCACCAGGAGGCGGACGCGATGAGCAGTTCTTC.

The chain uses TRBV20-1 and TRBJ1-3; D ambiguous. Germline CDR1 is DFQATT and CDR2 is SNEGSKA (reference sequence). The CDR3 is made up of 13 amino acids. Between the trimmed V and J ends, which lost 5 bases and 0 bases, there was a span of 8 bases. CDR3 region: CSAFRPSGNTIYF. Written as DNA, the CDR3 is TGCAGTGCTTTCAGGCCCTCTGGAAACACCATATATTTT.

This clonotype was counted ten times or more. The genes are TRBV12-3 or TRBV12-4 and TRBJ2-7; maybe TRBD1 (5 bases). V dropped 3 bases and J dropped 1 base, with 10 bases sitting between them. The CDR3 sequence is 14 residues long. The CDR3 is CASSFRQGSYEQYF. The CDR3 DNA is TGTGCCAGCAGTTTCCGGCAGGGATCCTACGAGCAGTACTTC.

This clonotype has more than one count but fewer than ten. This chain links TRBV6-2 or TRBV6-3 with TRBJ2-5; tentative D call: TRBD1 (5 bases). CDR3 length: 13 amino acids. CDR1 is MNHEY, CDR2 SVGEGT, per germline. Trimming left V 5 bases short and J 2 bases short, with 9 bases between. CDR3 DNA: TGTGCCAGCAGTAGGGGCAAACAAGAGACCCAGTACTTC. It codes for CASSRGKQETQYF.

The chain combines TRBV12-3 or TRBV12-4 with TRBJ2-5; TRBD2 is a possible D gene (6 bases). The V end lost 4 bases, the J end lost 7 bases, and 22 bases lay between the germline ends. The CDR3 spans 16 residues. CDR3 bases: TGTGCCAGCAGTTGGTCCAACCGTGTACCCGGGAGGACCCAGTACTTC. Its translation is CASSWSNRVPGRTQYF.

This clonotype was detected once. CDR3 loop: CATNTGDLNTEAFF. CDR3 sequence (DNA): TGCGCCACAAACACCGGGGATTTGAACACTGAAGCTTTCTTT. V and J are TRBV5-1 and TRBJ1-1; D is unclear. Trimming removed 9 bases at V and 0 bases at J, with 15 bases between. Looked up from germline, CDR1 is SGHRS and CDR2 is YFSETQ. The CDR3 is made up of 14 amino acids.

This clonotype was recorded a few times. The chain couples TRBV7-9 to TRBJ2-1; a possible D gene is TRBD1 (7 bases). V lost 1 base and J lost 11, with 12 bases in between. This CDR3 is 13 amino acids long. Germline-derived CDR1 and CDR2 are SEHNR and FQNEAQ (reference sequence). This CDR3 reads CASSLDQGGKQFF. The DNA for the CDR3 is TGTGCCAGCAGCTTAGATCAGGGGGGAAAGCAGTTCTTC.

This clonotype has only a few counts. The V gene is TRBV29-1, the J gene TRBJ2-1; no clear D gene. The ends were cut back, 3 bases at V and 7 bases at J, with 13 bases in the middle. CDR3 size: 13 residues. Germline-derived CDR1 and CDR2 are SQVTM and ANQGSEA. In DNA, the CDR3 is TGCAGCGTTGAGGTCACGTTGGCTAATGAGCAGTTCTTC. Translating gives CSVEVTLANEQFF.

This clonotype is a singleton in its sample. The J gene is TRBJ2-2, the V gene TRBV29-1, with D perhaps assigned TRBD1 or TRBD2 (5 bases each). V lost 1 base, J lost 12 bases, and 21 bases lay in between. The V gene's germline CDR1 is SQVTM and CDR2 ANQGSEA. The CDR3 totals 15 residues. The CDR3 region is CSVEGNLGEGFKLFF. The CDR3 bases are TGCAGCGTTGAAGGGAATTTGGGAGAGGGGTTTAAGCTGTTTTTT.